Below, one T cell receptor (beta chain) is given with its context. Its antigen remains unknown. The data stem from a study of blood T cells in healthy people across ages. General observations from the study: Naive and antigen-experienced cells could not be conclusively compared, given unsorted PBMCs. The study found more naive CD4+ cells and higher diversity in long-lived than aged donors.

This CDR3 has 15 amino acids. Germline V gives CDR1 SGHTA, CDR2 FQGNSA. Primed by a sample-barcoded 5' primer and a J-beta primer mix, a second PCR proceeded for about 6 to 11 cycles. TCRdb independently ran MiXCR on the 5' RACE reads; one entry per CDR3 protein. The table records approximately 1,700,000 distinct CDR3 sequences, around 40% of them present only once. The V call is TRBV7-2, the J call TRBJ2-5; 12 positions match TRBD2. The tail of the sequence fits TRBJ2-7 better, so the J call may be wrong. Input material: blood. This TCR was sampled from a human donor in good health. The CDR3 loop reads CASSVLAGGAYEQYF. CDR3 in DNA: TGTGCCAGCAGCGTACTAGCGGGGGGCGCGTACGAGCAGTACTTC.